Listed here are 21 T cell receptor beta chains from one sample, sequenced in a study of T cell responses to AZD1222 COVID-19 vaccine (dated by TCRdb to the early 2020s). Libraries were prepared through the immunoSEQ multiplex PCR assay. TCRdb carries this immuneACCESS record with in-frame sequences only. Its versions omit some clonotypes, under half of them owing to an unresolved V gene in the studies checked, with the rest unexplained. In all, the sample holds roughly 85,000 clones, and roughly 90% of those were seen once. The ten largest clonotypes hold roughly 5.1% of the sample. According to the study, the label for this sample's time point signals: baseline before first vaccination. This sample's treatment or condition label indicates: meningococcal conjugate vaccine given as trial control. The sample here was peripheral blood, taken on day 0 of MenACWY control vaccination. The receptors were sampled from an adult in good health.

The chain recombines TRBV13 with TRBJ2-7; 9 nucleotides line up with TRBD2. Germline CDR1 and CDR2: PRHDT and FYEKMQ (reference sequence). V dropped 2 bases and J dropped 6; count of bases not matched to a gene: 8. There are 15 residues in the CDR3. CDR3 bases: TGTGCCAGCAGCTTAAGGCGGGGGGGCCGGCTCGAGCAGTACTTC. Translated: CASSLRRGGRLEQYF.

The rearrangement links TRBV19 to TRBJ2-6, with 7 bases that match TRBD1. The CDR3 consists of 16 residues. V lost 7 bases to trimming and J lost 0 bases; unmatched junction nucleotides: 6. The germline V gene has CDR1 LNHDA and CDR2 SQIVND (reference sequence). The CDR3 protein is CASKRQGVSGANVLTF. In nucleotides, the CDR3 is TGTGCCAGTAAGCGACAGGGTGTCTCTGGGGCCAACGTCCTGACTTTC. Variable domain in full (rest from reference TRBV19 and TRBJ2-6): DGGITQSPKYLFRKEGQNVTLSCEQNLNHDAMYWYRQDPGQGLRLIYYSQIVNDFQKGDIAEGYSVSREKKESFPLTVTSAQKNPTAFYLCASKRQGVSGANVLTFGAGSRLTVL.

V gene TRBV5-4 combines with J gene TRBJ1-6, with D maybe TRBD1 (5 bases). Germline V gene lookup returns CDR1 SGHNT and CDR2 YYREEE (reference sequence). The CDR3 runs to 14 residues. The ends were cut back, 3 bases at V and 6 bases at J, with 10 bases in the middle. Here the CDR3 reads CASSSQGTNSPLHF. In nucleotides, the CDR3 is TGTGCCAGCAGCTCCCAGGGTACTAATTCACCCCTCCACTTT.

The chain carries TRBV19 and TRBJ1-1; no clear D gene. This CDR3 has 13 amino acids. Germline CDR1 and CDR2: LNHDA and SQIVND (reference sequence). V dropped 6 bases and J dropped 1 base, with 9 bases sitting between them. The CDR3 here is CASRRTANTEAFF. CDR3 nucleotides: TGTGCCAGTAGAAGGACCGCGAACACTGAAGCTTTCTTT.

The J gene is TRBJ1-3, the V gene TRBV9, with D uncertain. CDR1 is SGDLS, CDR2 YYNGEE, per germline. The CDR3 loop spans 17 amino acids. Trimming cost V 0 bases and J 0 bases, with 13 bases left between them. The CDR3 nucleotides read TGTGCCAGCAGCGTAGCCGGTGGTCAGAACTCTGGAAACACCATATATTTT. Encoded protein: CASSVAGGQNSGNTIYF.

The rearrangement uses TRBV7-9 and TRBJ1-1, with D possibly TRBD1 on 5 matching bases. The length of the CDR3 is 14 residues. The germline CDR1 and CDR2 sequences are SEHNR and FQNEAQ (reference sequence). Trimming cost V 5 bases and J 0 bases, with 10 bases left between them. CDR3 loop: CASSPDNMNTEAFF. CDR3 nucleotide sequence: TGTGCCAGCAGCCCGGACAATATGAACACTGAAGCTTTCTTT.

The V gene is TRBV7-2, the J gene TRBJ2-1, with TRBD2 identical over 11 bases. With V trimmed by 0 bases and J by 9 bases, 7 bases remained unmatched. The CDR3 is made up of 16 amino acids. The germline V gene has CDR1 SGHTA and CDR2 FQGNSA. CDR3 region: CASSLASGGAKGEQFF. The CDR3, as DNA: TGTGCCAGCAGCTTAGCTAGCGGGGGGGCCAAGGGTGAGCAGTTCTTC.

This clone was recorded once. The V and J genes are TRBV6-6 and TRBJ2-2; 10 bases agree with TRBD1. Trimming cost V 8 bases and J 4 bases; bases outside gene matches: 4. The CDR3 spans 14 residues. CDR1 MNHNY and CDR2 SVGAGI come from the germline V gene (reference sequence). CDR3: CASPDRGSTGELFF. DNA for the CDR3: TGTGCCAGCCCGGACAGGGGGAGCACCGGGGAGCTGTTTTTT.

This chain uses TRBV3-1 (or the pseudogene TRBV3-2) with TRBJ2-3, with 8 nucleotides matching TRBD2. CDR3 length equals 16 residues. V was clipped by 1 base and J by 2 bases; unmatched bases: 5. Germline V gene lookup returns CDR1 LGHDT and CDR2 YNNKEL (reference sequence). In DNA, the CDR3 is TGTGCCAGCAGCCAAGGAAATAGCGGGGCCACAGATACGCAGTATTTT. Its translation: CASSQGNSGATDTQYF.

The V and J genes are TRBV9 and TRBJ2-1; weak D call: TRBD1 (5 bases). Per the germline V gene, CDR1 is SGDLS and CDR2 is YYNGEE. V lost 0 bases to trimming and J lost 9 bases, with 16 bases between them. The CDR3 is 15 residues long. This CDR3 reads CASSVGAGLEGEQFF. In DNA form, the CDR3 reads TGTGCCAGCAGCGTAGGGGCAGGGCTTGAAGGTGAGCAGTTCTTC.

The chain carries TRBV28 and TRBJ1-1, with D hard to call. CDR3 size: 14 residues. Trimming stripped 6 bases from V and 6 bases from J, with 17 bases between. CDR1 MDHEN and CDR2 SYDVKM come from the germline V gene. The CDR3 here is CASRLGITRSEAFF. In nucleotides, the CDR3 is TGTGCCAGCAGGTTAGGAATAACTCGGTCTGAAGCTTTCTTT.

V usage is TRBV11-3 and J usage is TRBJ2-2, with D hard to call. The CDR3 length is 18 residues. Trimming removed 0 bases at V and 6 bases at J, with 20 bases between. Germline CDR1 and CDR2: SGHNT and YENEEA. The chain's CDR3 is CASSLDGWGASFAGELFF. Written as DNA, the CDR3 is TGTGCCAGCAGCTTAGATGGGTGGGGTGCAAGCTTCGCCGGGGAGCTGTTTTTT.

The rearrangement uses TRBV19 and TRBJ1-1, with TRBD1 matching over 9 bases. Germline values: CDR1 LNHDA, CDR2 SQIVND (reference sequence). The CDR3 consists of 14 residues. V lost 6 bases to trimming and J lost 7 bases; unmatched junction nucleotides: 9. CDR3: CASSPGTGFGEAFF. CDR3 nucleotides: TGTGCCAGTAGCCCCGGGACAGGGTTTGGTGAAGCTTTCTTT.

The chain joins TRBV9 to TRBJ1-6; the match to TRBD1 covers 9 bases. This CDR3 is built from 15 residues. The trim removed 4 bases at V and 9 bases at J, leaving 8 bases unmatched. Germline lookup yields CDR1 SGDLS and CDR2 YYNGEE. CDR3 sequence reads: CASSRTGEVGSPLHF. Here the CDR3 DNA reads TGTGCCAGCAGCCGGACAGGGGAAGTAGGTTCACCCCTCCACTTT.

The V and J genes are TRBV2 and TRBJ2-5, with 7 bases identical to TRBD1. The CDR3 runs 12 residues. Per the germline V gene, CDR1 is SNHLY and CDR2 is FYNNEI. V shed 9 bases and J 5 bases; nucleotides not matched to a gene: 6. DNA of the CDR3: TGTGCCAGTAGGGGGCCGGGGGAGACCCAGTACTTC. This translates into CASRGPGETQYF.

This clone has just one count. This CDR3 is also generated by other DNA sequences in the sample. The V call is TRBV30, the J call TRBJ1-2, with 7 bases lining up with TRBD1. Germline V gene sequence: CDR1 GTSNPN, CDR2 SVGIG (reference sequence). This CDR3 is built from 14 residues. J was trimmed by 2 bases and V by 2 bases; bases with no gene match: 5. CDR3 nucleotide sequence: TGTGCCTGGAGTCCCGGACAGGCGAACTATGGCTACACCTTC. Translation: CAWSPGQANYGYTF.

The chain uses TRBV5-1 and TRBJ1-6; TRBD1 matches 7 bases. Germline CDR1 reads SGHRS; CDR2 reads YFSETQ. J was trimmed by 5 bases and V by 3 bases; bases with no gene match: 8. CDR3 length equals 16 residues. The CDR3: CASSWRGRVDNSPLHF. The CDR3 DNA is TGCGCCAGCAGCTGGAGGGGGCGCGTCGATAATTCACCCCTCCACTTT.

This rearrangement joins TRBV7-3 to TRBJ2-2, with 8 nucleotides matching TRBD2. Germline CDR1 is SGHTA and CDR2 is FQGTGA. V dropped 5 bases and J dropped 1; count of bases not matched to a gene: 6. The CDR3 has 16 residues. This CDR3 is CASSPSGGGNTGELFF. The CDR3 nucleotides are TGTGCCAGCAGCCCGAGCGGGGGAGGGAACACCGGGGAGCTGTTTTTT.

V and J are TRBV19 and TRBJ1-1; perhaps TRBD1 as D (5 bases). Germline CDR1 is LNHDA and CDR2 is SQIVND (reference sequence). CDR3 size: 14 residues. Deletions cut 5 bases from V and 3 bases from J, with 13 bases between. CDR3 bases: TGTGCCAGTAGTGGGACGGACGCATACACTGAAGCTTTCTTT. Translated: CASSGTDAYTEAFF.

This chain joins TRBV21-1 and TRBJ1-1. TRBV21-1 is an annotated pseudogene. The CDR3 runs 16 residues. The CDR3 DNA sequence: TGTGCCAGCAGCGAGTGGTGGCCAGTGGGGAACACTGAAGCTTTCTTT. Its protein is CASSEWWPVGNTEAFF.

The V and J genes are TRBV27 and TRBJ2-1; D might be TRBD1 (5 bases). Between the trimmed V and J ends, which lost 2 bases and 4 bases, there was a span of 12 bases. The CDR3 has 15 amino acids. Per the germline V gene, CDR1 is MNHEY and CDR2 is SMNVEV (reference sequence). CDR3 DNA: TGTGCCAGCAGTTTACCAGGGCTGGGGTACAATGAGCAGTTCTTC. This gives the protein CASSLPGLGYNEQFF.